The next 7 T cell receptor beta chains were all read from a single sample in a study of T cells in women clearing cervical HPV infection. Only in-frame clones appear in the TCRdb table, and some are missing; sequencing was by immunoSEQ multiplex PCR. The table counts around 23,000 clones; under 6.5% lies in the top ten. Sequenced: blood buffy coat. The origin of the receptors is a woman between 18 and 70 years old with a cervical HPV16 infection that either progressed to CIN3+ or cleared (not recorded which).

About this clone: The read ends 3 residues shy of where the CDR3 ends; the end is completed using the germline J gene. The chain carries TRBV18 and TRBJ1-6; 7 bases match TRBD1. Per the germline V gene, CDR1 is KGHSH and CDR2 is LQKENI. The CDR3 covers 16 residues. Germline trimming cut 1 base from V and 8 bases from J; bases unmatched to any gene: 8. The part of the CDR3 DNA that was read is TGTGCCAGCTCACCACTTAACAGGGGAGGGGATTCACCC. It yields the protein CASSPLNRGGDSP. In full, the CDR3 reads CASSPLNRGGDSPLHF.

A remark on this clone: The observed sequence ends 3 residues before the CDR3 terminus, with the missing tail filled in from the germline J gene. The V call is TRBV30, the J call TRBJ2-7; no definite D call. This CDR3 contains 12 residues. With 0 bases removed from V and 1 base from J, the gap between germline ends came to 4 bases. Looked up from germline, CDR1 is GTSNPN and CDR2 is SVGIG (reference sequence). The part of the CDR3 DNA that was read is TGTGCCTGGAGTGTCGGGTCCTACGAG. It translates to CAWSVGSYE. The full CDR3 protein is CAWSVGSYEQYF.

A remark on this clone: Read data end 3 residues before the CDR3 end; the end is taken from the germline J gene. The chain combines TRBV18 with TRBJ2-2; D possibly corresponds to TRBD1 (5 bases). V lost 2 bases, J lost 3 bases, and 7 bases lay in between. This CDR3 has 14 amino acids. Germline CDR1 KGHSH, CDR2 LQKENI. Incomplete CDR3 DNA: TGTGCCAGCTCACCAGAACAGGACACCGGGGAG. This translates into CASSPEQDTGE. The entire CDR3 protein is CASSPEQDTGELFF.

A word on this clone: The CDR3 end lies 3 residues beyond the end of the read and is filled in from the germline J gene. The rearrangement joins TRBV7-9 to TRBJ2-3; 7 bases map to TRBD1. CDR3 size: 13 residues. CDR1 is SEHNR, CDR2 FQNEAQ, per germline (reference sequence). CDR3: CASSLDRDQPQYF. Partial CDR3 DNA: TGTGCCAGCAGCCTCGACAGGGATCAGCCG.

To note about this clone: The read ends 3 residues before the CDR3 terminus; that terminus is restored from the germline J gene. The chain combines TRBV10-2 with TRBJ2-3; D perhaps matches TRBD2 (6 bases). The CDR3 sequence is 17 residues long. Germline values: CDR1 WSHSY, CDR2 SAAADI. The V and J ends lost 6 bases and 0 bases respectively, with 19 bases between them. CDR3 DNA, as far as it was read: TGCGCCAGCAGCGACAAGGGACTCCCCAAGAGCACAGATACG. Protein product: CASSDKGLPKSTDT. The whole CDR3 protein is CASSDKGLPKSTDTQYF.

On this clone itself: With the read ending 3 residues before the CDR3 end, the germline J gene is used to fill in that end. The chain recombines TRBV6-4 with TRBJ2-2; 8 positions agree with TRBD2. The length of the CDR3 is 16 residues. The germline CDR1 and CDR2 sequences are MRHNA and SNTAGT. CDR3 DNA, as far as it was read: TGTGCCAGCAGTGGGGCCGGGGGAGCGGGGGCCAACGTG. Translating gives CASSGAGGAGANV. The complete CDR3 reads CASSGAGGAGANVLFF.

Points on this clone: The read ends 3 residues shy of where the CDR3 ends; the end is completed using the germline J gene. V and J are TRBV5-4 and TRBJ2-1; weak D call: TRBD2 (6 bases). The length of the CDR3 is 15 residues. V lost 0 bases and J lost 1, with 8 bases in between. Germline V gene lookup returns CDR1 SGHNT and CDR2 YYREEE (reference sequence). The CDR3 reads CASSLVSGSYNEQFF. The CDR3 DNA, read in part, is TGTGCCAGCAGCTTGGTGAGCGGGTCCTACAATGAG. The full variable domain, rest sourced from reference TRBV5-4 and TRBJ2-1, is ETGVTQSPTHLIKTRGQQVTLRCSSQSGHNTVSWYQQALGQGPQFIFQYYREEENGRGNFPPRFSGLQFPNYSSELNVNALELDDSALYLCASSLVSGSYNEQFFGPGTRLTVL.